The entry below describes one T cell receptor (beta chain). As yet, its antigen is unknown. The ends lost 0 bases at V and 3 bases at J; junction bases unmatched: 3. There are 16 residues in the CDR3. The germline V gene has CDR1 SGHDT and CDR2 YYEEEE. This entry belongs to a study of cytomegalovirus exposure and HLA in healthy donors. Findings of the study overall: In a later analysis, HLA-associated TCR beta chains were more clonally expanded than equally common others.

The PCR was carried out with 60 Vbeta primers and 13 Jbeta primers. Clones were sequenced by immunoSEQ multiplex PCR, and TCRdb holds only the in-frame ones, with some missing. The sample includes 250,000 to 300,000 clones, 80% to 95% of them seen just once. The sequence came from a girl aged 2-10 years in good health and CMV-seronegative. The source material was PBMCs. The chain carries TRBV5-6 and TRBJ2-2; 9 bases map to TRBD1. The CDR3: CASSLVDRGHTGELFF. CDR3 nucleotide sequence: TGTGCCAGCAGCTTGGTGGACAGGGGACACACCGGGGAGCTGTTTTTT.